The 23 T cell receptor beta chains below were found in one sample sequenced in a study of identical twins. TCRdb re-called the 5' RACE reads with MiXCR, one entry per CDR3 protein. The data hold about 900,000 distinct CDR3 sequences, with approximately 13% observed a single time. These data also formed part of another study, on yellow fever vaccine responses in identical twins.

Sequenced material: PBMCs. These receptor sequences come from a woman under 30 in good health.

This rearrangement joins TRBV6-1 to TRBJ2-2; perhaps TRBD1 as D (7 bases). The CDR3 runs to 12 residues. Germline loops: CDR1 MNHNS, CDR2 SASEGT. Deletions cut 11 bases from V and 14 bases from J, with 21 bases between. CDR3 sequence: CAGLRRDSRLFF. CDR3 DNA sequence: TGTGCCGGCCTCCGGAGGGACAGTCGCCTGTTTTTT.

The chain carries TRBV12-3 or TRBV12-4 and TRBJ2-1; 8 bases are a match to TRBD1. The CDR3 spans 14 residues. V lost 5 bases, J lost 6 bases, and 6 bases stayed unmatched. CDR3 sequence reads: CASSRQGPPNEQFF. DNA for the CDR3: TGTGCCAGCAGTCGACAGGGGCCGCCCAATGAGCAGTTCTTC.

The V and J genes are TRBV7-2 and TRBJ1-4; 9 nucleotides match TRBD1. V shed 4 bases, J shed 7 bases, and the junction held 10 bases outside the gene matches. The CDR3 is 16 amino acids. Germline V gives CDR1 SGHTA, CDR2 FQGNSA. CDR3 in amino acids: CASSSLHRGRAEKLFF. The CDR3 DNA follows: TGTGCCAGCAGCTCCCTTCACAGGGGGCGCGCTGAAAAACTGTTTTTT.

The sample holds a few counts of this clonotype. This chain connects TRBV12-5 to TRBJ2-1, with TRBD2 matching 7 bases. CDR3 length: 14 amino acids. Germline assignment: CDR1 LGHNT and CDR2 FRNRAP. J lost 5 bases, V lost 5 bases, and 6 bases had no gene match. The CDR3 is CASGPGLGDNEQFF. In DNA, the CDR3 is TGTGCTAGTGGTCCTGGACTAGGTGACAATGAGCAGTTCTTC.

The table lists this clonotype with many counts. The chain employs TRBV7-9 and TRBJ1-5; 7 bases line up with TRBD1. The CDR3 is 16 amino acids. Germline values: CDR1 SEHNR, CDR2 FQNEAQ (reference sequence). Trimming at V came to 2 bases and at J to 0 bases, leaving 4 bases not matched to a gene. The CDR3 nucleotides are TGTGCCAGCAGCTTAACAACAGGGGTTAGCAATCAGCCCCAGCATTTT. Translating gives CASSLTTGVSNQPQHF.

This clonotype appeared a few times. The chain uses TRBV15 and TRBJ2-3; 10 bases are shared with TRBD2. Unmatched junction bases numbered 5, after V lost 2 bases and J lost 0 bases. The CDR3 loop spans 17 amino acids. Germline CDR1 reads LNHNV; CDR2 reads YYDKDF (reference sequence). The CDR3 DNA reads as TGTGCCACCAGCAGAAAAGGGACTAGCGTAAGCACAGATACGCAGTATTTT. Amino acids: CATSRKGTSVSTDTQYF.

This clonotype appeared a few times. The chain joins TRBV6-2 or TRBV6-3 to TRBJ2-2, with 8 nucleotides matching TRBD1. The germline V gene has CDR1 MNHEY and CDR2 SVGEGT. Trimming cost V 8 bases and J 4 bases; bases outside gene matches: 9. The CDR3 runs to 15 residues. CDR3 in amino acids: CASWDAGGFTGELFF. In DNA, the CDR3 is TGTGCCAGCTGGGACGCAGGGGGCTTCACCGGGGAGCTGTTTTTT.

In its sample, this clonotype was seen a few times. The V gene is TRBV19, the J gene TRBJ2-1, with D tentatively TRBD1 (5 bases). The CDR3 contains 13 residues. Germline V gene data show CDR1 as LNHDA and CDR2 as SQIVND (reference sequence). V lost 5 bases to trimming and J lost 6 bases, with 11 bases between them. Here the CDR3 DNA reads TGTGCCAGTAGTCCCGGACATGTCAATGAGCAGTTCTTC. Its translation is CASSPGHVNEQFF.

This clonotype was observed a handful of times. J is TRBJ2-7 and V is TRBV18; no reliable D call. V lost 2 bases and J lost 0, with 14 bases in between. Germline CDR1 reads KGHSH; CDR2 reads LQKENI. The CDR3 is 16 amino acids. For the CDR3, the DNA is TGTGCCAGCTCACCATTACGAACAACAAGCTCCTACGAGCAGTACGTC. It yields the protein CASSPLRTTSSYEQYV.

The chain combines TRBV3-1 with TRBJ2-2; D is ambiguous. This CDR3 is 15 amino acids long. Germline-derived CDR1 and CDR2 are LGHDT and YNNKEL (reference sequence). Trimming shortened V by 7 bases and J by 0 bases, and 12 bases separated the two germline ends. The CDR3 region has the DNA TGTGCCAGCACCCGGACGGTAACGAACACCGGGGAGCTGTTTTTT. Amino acid sequence: CASTRTVTNTGELFF.

The chain links TRBV6-1 to TRBJ1-2, with TRBD1 as a possible D gene (5 bases). V was pared by 3 bases and J by 1 base, with 12 bases between. CDR1 is MNHNS, CDR2 SASEGT, per germline. The CDR3 length is 15 residues. The DNA for the CDR3 is TGTGCCAGCAGTGATGTGGGGCGAAGTAACTATGGCTACACCTTC. Translation: CASSDVGRSNYGYTF.

This clonotype was counted at least ten times. The rearrangement links TRBV4-1 to TRBJ2-1, with TRBD2 identical over 12 bases. CDR1 MGHRA and CDR2 YSYEKL come from the germline V gene. The V gene end was trimmed by 9 bases and the J gene end by 7 bases; junction bases not matched to a gene: 4. This CDR3 is 13 amino acids long. The CDR3 region has the DNA TGCGCCAGTAGGACTAGCGGGGCGAATGAGCAGTTCTTC. This gives the protein CASRTSGANEQFF.

This clonotype came up a few times. J is TRBJ1-3 and V is TRBV12-3 or TRBV12-4; no definite D call. The CDR3 consists of 14 residues. With 3 bases removed from V and 4 bases from J, the gap between germline ends came to 10 bases. This CDR3 is CASSFEGRGNTIYF. The CDR3 nucleotides read TGTGCCAGCAGTTTTGAGGGCCGGGGAAACACCATATATTTT.

The J gene is TRBJ2-7, the V gene TRBV15; D may be TRBD1 (6 bases). Trimming cost V 8 bases and J 1 base, with 15 bases left between them. The CDR3 is 14 residues long. The germline gives CDR1 LNHNV, CDR2 YYDKDF (reference sequence). The CDR3 loop is CATYDRGQSYEQYF. In DNA form, the CDR3 reads TGTGCCACCTATGATCGTGGACAGTCCTACGAGCAGTACTTC.

CDR3 sequence: CASNRQMTSPEQFF. The CDR3 nucleotides are TGTGCCAGTAATCGGCAGATGACTAGTCCTGAGCAGTTCTTC. This chain joins TRBV19 and TRBJ2-1, with a possible D match to TRBD2 (6 bases). V lost 7 bases and J lost 9, with 19 bases in between. The CDR3 runs 14 residues. The V gene's germline CDR1 is LNHDA and CDR2 SQIVND (reference sequence).

The chain combines TRBV12-3 or TRBV12-4 with TRBJ1-2; possible D gene TRBD1, 6 bases. This CDR3 is 15 amino acids long. The V end was cut by 5 bases, the J end by 5 bases, with 18 bases between. CDR3 region: CASSPSDRTGYGYTF. CDR3 sequence (DNA): TGTGCCAGCAGTCCATCAGACAGGACGGGATATGGCTACACCTTC.

The chain couples TRBV28 to TRBJ2-5; D unclear. V lost 1 base to trimming and J lost 1 base, with 13 bases between them. CDR1 is MDHEN, CDR2 SYDVKM, per germline. The CDR3 consists of 16 residues. CDR3 bases: TGTGCCAGCAGTTTATTCAGGACCCTGAGCCAAGAGACCCAGTACTTC. This codes for CASSLFRTLSQETQYF.

The V and J genes are TRBV7-6 and TRBJ1-4, with TRBD1 as a possible D gene (6 bases). CDR3 length equals 15 residues. V lost 1 base and J lost 8, with 14 bases in between. Germline V CDR1 and CDR2: SGHVS, FNYEAQ. CDR3 residues: CASSLGLQGREKLFF. Here the CDR3 DNA reads TGTGCCAGCAGCTTAGGGTTGCAGGGGAGGGAAAAACTGTTTTTT.

The rearrangement joins TRBV28 to TRBJ2-3; 7 bases are a match to TRBD2. Germline assignment: CDR1 MDHEN and CDR2 SYDVKM. V trimming: 5 bases; J trimming: 2 bases; junction bases outside the gene matches: 13. This CDR3 has 17 amino acids. CDR3 DNA sequence: TGTGCCAGCAGTGGGGCGGGGGAATGGTGGGACACAGATACGCAGTATTTT. This codes for CASSGAGEWWDTDTQYF. The complete variable domain, with remaining parts taken from reference TRBV28 and TRBJ2-3, reads DVKVTQSSRYLVKRTGEKVFLECVQDMDHENMFWYRQDPGLGLRLIYFSYDVKMKEKGDIPEGYSVSREKKERFSLILESASTNQTSMYLCASSGAGEWWDTDTQYFGPGTRLTVL.

This clonotype has only a few counts. The CDR3 DNA is TGTGCCATCAGTGAGTCCCTAGCGGGAAGTGCAGATACGCAGTATTTT. The encoded protein is CAISESLAGSADTQYF. The chain links TRBV10-3 to TRBJ2-3, with 9 bases aligning to TRBD2. In germline, CDR1 is ENHRY, CDR2 SYGVKD. The CDR3 totals 16 residues. Trimming took 0 bases from V and 4 from J; bases not matched to a gene: 5.

The chain recombines TRBV20-1 with TRBJ1-1, with TRBD1 as a possible D gene (6 bases). Trimming left V 3 bases short and J 0 bases short, with 14 bases between. The germline V gene encodes CDR1 DFQATT and CDR2 SNEGSKA (reference sequence). This CDR3 contains 15 residues. The CDR3 DNA sequence: TGCAGTGCTAGGAGGCAGGGGAGCATGAACACTGAAGCTTTCTTT. This sequence encodes CSARRQGSMNTEAFF.

This clonotype was picked up a small number of times. This chain links TRBV28 with TRBJ1-5; no firm D call. The V end lost 6 bases, the J end lost 5 bases, and 17 bases lay between the germline ends. Germline-derived CDR1 and CDR2 are MDHEN and SYDVKM. The CDR3 loop spans 15 amino acids. CDR3 in DNA: TGTGCCAGCAGCCTGGGTCCGGGCAGCGATCAGCCCCAGCATTTT. This sequence encodes CASSLGPGSDQPQHF.

This clonotype came up a few times. The chain recombines TRBV11-2 with TRBJ2-1; D perhaps matches TRBD1 (6 bases). The CDR3 length is 15 residues. Germline values: CDR1 SGHAT, CDR2 FQNNGV. V gave up 2 bases and J gave up 3 bases, with 11 bases separating them. The CDR3 protein is CASSLSGARYNEQFF. CDR3 DNA sequence: TGTGCCAGCAGCTTATCAGGGGCCCGCTACAATGAGCAGTTCTTC.